Shown below are 30 T cell receptor beta chains from a single sample sequenced in a study of T-cell reconstitution after alpha-beta-depleted transplantation in children (dated by TCRdb to about 2016). Library generation was performed with PCR. The sequencer listed for this sample is Illumina HiSeq 2500. Molecular barcoding was employed in the preparation of TCR libraries, with unique molecular identifiers being used to normalize TCRbeta repertoire quantification. TCRdb reran the public reads through fastp at Q25 and MiXCR, keeping productive beta chains. Rows matching on CDR3 protein sequence are summarized as one entry with the most common DNA and genes. The sample table holds 450,000 to 600,000 distinct CDR3 sequences, of which roughly a tenth were seen once. The top ten clones comprise 2% of the sample. The sample's treatment or condition label is to be understood as: allogeneic hematopoietic cell transplantation with graft depleted of TCRalphabeta T cells and CD19 B cells.

The source was PBMCs, collected before TCRalphabeta/CD19-depleted stem cell transplant. The receptors were sampled from a child aged 2-9 years with inherited bone marrow failure, due to receive a stem cell transplant.

The V call is TRBV7-2, the J call TRBJ2-1; weak D call: TRBD2 (5 bases). The CDR3 has 12 residues. Germline lookup yields CDR1 SGHTA and CDR2 FQGNSA. Trimming removed 1 base at V and 12 bases at J, with 10 bases between. The CDR3 sequence is CASSLGAGWQFF. CDR3 in DNA: TGTGCCAGCAGCTTAGGTGCGGGCTGGCAGTTCTTC. The entire variable domain, with the rest obtained from reference TRBV7-2 and TRBJ2-1, is as follows: GAGVSQSPSNKVTEKGKDVELRCDPISGHTALYWYRQSLGQGLEFLIYFQGNSAPDKSGLPSDRFSAERTGGSVSTLTIQRTQQEDSAVYLCASSLGAGWQFFGPGTRLTVL.

This clonotype was counted at least ten times. The chain uses TRBV27 and TRBJ1-2; D call uncertain. Trimming cost V 7 bases and J 4 bases, with 22 bases left between them. Per the germline V gene, CDR1 is MNHEY and CDR2 is SMNVEV (reference sequence). The CDR3 is made up of 16 amino acids. The CDR3 is CASKKLGSPSLYGYTF. For the CDR3, the DNA is TGTGCCAGCAAAAAACTAGGCAGCCCCTCCCTCTATGGCTACACCTTC.

The table lists this clonotype with many counts. This chain joins TRBV20-1 and TRBJ2-7; D is uncertain. Looked up from germline, CDR1 is DFQATT and CDR2 is SNEGSKA (reference sequence). The CDR3 covers 18 residues. V gave up 0 bases and J gave up 0 bases, with 21 bases separating them. CDR3 sequence: CSARDVSLPVWSSYEQYF. CDR3 nucleotides: TGCAGTGCTAGAGATGTCAGTCTTCCGGTTTGGAGCTCCTACGAGCAGTACTTC.

In its sample, this clonotype was seen many times. The chain uses TRBV27 and TRBJ2-7, with 9 nucleotides matching TRBD2. The CDR3 loop spans 14 amino acids. The V gene's germline CDR1 is MNHEY and CDR2 SMNVEV (reference sequence). J lost 2 bases, V lost 7 bases, and 6 bases had no gene match. This chain's CDR3 is CASTSGLAPYEQYF. CDR3 sequence (DNA): TGTGCCAGCACCTCGGGACTAGCTCCCTACGAGCAGTACTTC.

In its sample, this clonotype was seen many times. The V and J genes are TRBV21-1 and TRBJ1-2; TRBD1 reflects the table's D call only, with no check against the DNA. TRBV21-1 is annotated as a pseudogene. The CDR3 loop spans 15 amino acids. The CDR3: CASSKPGGLFYGYTF. CDR3 DNA sequence: TGTGCCAGCAGCAAACCAGGGGGCCTGTTCTATGGCTACACCTTC.

There are a few counts of this clonotype. V is TRBV7-2 and J is TRBJ1-2; no firm D call. This CDR3 has 13 residues. The V gene lost 11 bases and the J gene lost 6 bases, with 19 bases spanning the gap. CDR1 is SGHTA, CDR2 FQGNSA, per germline. CDR3 coding DNA: TGTGCCGGACGACGCGAGCGGGCACATGGCTACACCTTC. It specifies CAGRRERAHGYTF.

In its sample, this clonotype was seen many times. In DNA, the CDR3 is TGTGCCAGCAGCCAAAGCGCGAGGAATGAGCAGTTCTTC. Amino acids: CASSQSARNEQFF. The chain is built from TRBV14 and TRBJ2-1; D is unresolved. Trimming removed 2 bases at V and 7 bases at J, with 9 bases between. CDR1 and CDR2 (germline): SGHDN, FVKESK. This CDR3 has 13 amino acids.

This clonotype was recorded at least ten times. The chain employs TRBV5-1 and TRBJ2-5; D is undetermined. V was shortened by 1 base and J by 5 bases, with 15 bases between the two germline ends. Per germline, CDR1 SGHRS and CDR2 YFSETQ. The CDR3 loop spans 15 amino acids. CDR3 bases: TGCGCCAGCAGCTTGATCGGAAGGGCTGAGGAGACCCAGTACTTC. Translated: CASSLIGRAEETQYF.

This clonotype was counted many times. This rearrangement joins TRBV7-9 to TRBJ1-6; D gene uncertain. The CDR3 contains 14 residues. Trimming cost V 1 base and J 7 bases, with 8 bases left between them. Germline CDR1 reads SEHNR; CDR2 reads FQNEAQ (reference sequence). The CDR3 here is CASSLGQQNSPLHF. The CDR3 DNA is TGTGCCAGCAGCTTAGGACAACAAAATTCACCCCTCCACTTT.

This clonotype was detected many times. This chain connects TRBV5-1 to TRBJ2-5; D possibly matches TRBD1 or TRBD2 (7 bases each). V gave up 1 base and J gave up 3 bases, with 28 bases separating them. The CDR3 length is 20 residues. Per the germline V gene, CDR1 is SGHRS and CDR2 is YFSETQ. This chain's CDR3 is CASSLRGGGRSSSSEETQYF. CDR3 DNA sequence: TGCGCCAGCAGCTTGAGAGGGGGCGGGAGATCTAGTTCTAGTGAAGAGACCCAGTACTTC.

There are many counts of this clonotype. This rearrangement joins TRBV12-3 or TRBV12-4 to TRBJ2-7, with D possibly matching TRBD1 (5 bases). The V and J ends lost 5 bases and 2 bases respectively, with 13 bases between them. This CDR3 is built from 14 residues. Written as DNA, the CDR3 is TGTGCCAGCAGTCCGAGACAGCCAACCTACGAGCAGTACTTC. Its translation is CASSPRQPTYEQYF.

In this sample, this clonotype turned up many times. The chain combines TRBV4-3 with TRBJ1-2; D perhaps matches TRBD1 (6 bases). The CDR3 extends over 18 amino acids. Germline CDR1 reads LGHNA; CDR2 reads YSLEER. The V end lost 0 bases, the J end lost 4 bases, and 21 bases lay between the germline ends. The CDR3 DNA reads as TGCGCCAGCAGCCAAGAGGGGGCCCCACAGGGCCTGGGCTATGGCTACACCTTC. Translation gives CASSQEGAPQGLGYGYTF.

This clonotype was observed many times. V gene TRBV24-1 combines with J gene TRBJ2-7; D is perhaps TRBD2 (5 bases). The CDR3 is 15 residues long. The germline V and J ends were trimmed by 3 bases and 0 bases, with 11 bases remaining between them. Germline V gives CDR1 KGHDR, CDR2 SFDVKD. Written as DNA, the CDR3 is TGTGCCACCAGTGATCCAAGACGGGGCTCCTACGAGCAGTACTTC. It is translated as CATSDPRRGSYEQYF.

The chain recombines TRBV20-1 with TRBJ2-7, with 11 bases fitting TRBD2. Germline V CDR1 and CDR2: DFQATT, SNEGSKA (reference sequence). The CDR3 totals 14 residues. The trim removed 5 bases at V and 3 bases at J, leaving 6 bases unmatched. The CDR3 spells CSAGRLAGFYEQYF. DNA of the CDR3: TGCAGTGCTGGCAGACTAGCGGGATTCTACGAGCAGTACTTC.

Remarks on this clonotype: A much larger clone lies a single base off, so this may be a read error. The chain is built from TRBV4-3 and TRBJ1-1; 9 bases agree with TRBD1. Germline lookup yields CDR1 LGHNA and CDR2 YSLEER. This CDR3 spans 17 amino acids. CDR3 region: CACSQSFGQGSNTEAFF. For the CDR3, the DNA is TGCGCCTGCAGCCAATCCTTTGGACAGGGGAGCAACACTGAAGCTTTCTTT.

This clonotype was seen many times. The rearrangement links TRBV4-3 to TRBJ2-1, with no clear D. The CDR3 contains 13 residues. V was cut by 2 bases and J by 7 bases, with 9 bases left in between. CDR1 and CDR2 (germline): LGHNA, YSLEER. The CDR3 sequence is CASSQYEVNEQFF. The CDR3 DNA follows: TGCGCCAGCAGCCAATACGAGGTGAATGAGCAGTTCTTC.

A few counts support this clonotype. This chain joins TRBV20-1 and TRBJ2-5; no clear D. The CDR3 spans 14 residues. The V gene's germline CDR1 is DFQATT and CDR2 SNEGSKA (reference sequence). V lost 3 bases, J lost 5 bases, and 16 bases lay in between. CDR3 DNA: TGCAGTGCTAGGAAACCCAGTCATGTGGAGACCCAGTACTTC. It specifies CSARKPSHVETQYF.

The chain couples TRBV11-2 to TRBJ2-2; D is unresolved. Trimming shortened V by 1 base and J by 5 bases, and 8 bases separated the two germline ends. Germline CDR1 is SGHAT and CDR2 is FQNNGV. This CDR3 has 14 amino acids. CDR3 sequence (DNA): TGTGCCAGCAGCTTAGCGGCTCGGACCGGGGAGCTGTTTTTT. Amino acid sequence: CASSLAARTGELFF.

Many counts were recorded for this clonotype. The chain couples TRBV27 to TRBJ1-4, with D hard to call. The V end was cut by 3 bases, the J end by 4 bases, with 6 bases between. This CDR3 has 13 amino acids. Germline-derived CDR1 and CDR2 are MNHEY and SMNVEV (reference sequence). CDR3 nucleotides: TGTGCCAGCAGTTTTAGGCGTAATGAAAAACTGTTTTTT. This encodes CASSFRRNEKLFF.

The rearrangement uses TRBV18 and TRBJ1-6, with D hard to call. V shed 5 bases and J shed 7 bases, with 12 bases lying between them. The CDR3 has 14 residues. Per germline, CDR1 KGHSH and CDR2 LQKENI. CDR3 bases: TGTGCCAGCTCATCTGCGGCAGCGAATTCACCCCTCCACTTT. As protein: CASSSAAANSPLHF. Looking up the rest from reference TRBV18 and TRBJ1-6 gives the full variable domain: NAGVMQNPRHLVRRRGQEARLRCSPMKGHSHVYWYRQLPEEGLKFMVYLQKENIIDESGMPKERFSAEFPKEGPSILRIQQVVRGDSAAYFCASSSAAANSPLHFGNGTRLTVT.

This clonotype was picked up many times. The chain's CDR3 is CASSQDRDFYYNEQFF. As DNA, the CDR3 is TGCGCCAGCAGCCAAGACCGGGACTTCTACTACAATGAGCAGTTCTTC. J is TRBJ2-1 and V is TRBV4-3, with D possibly being TRBD2 (6 bases). Germline-derived CDR1 and CDR2 are LGHNA and YSLEER. The CDR3 totals 16 residues. V was shortened by 0 bases and J by 3 bases, with 12 bases between the two germline ends.

This rearrangement joins TRBV24-1 to TRBJ2-2; possible D gene TRBD2, 5 bases. This CDR3 has 15 residues. The V gene lost 0 bases and the J gene lost 7 bases, with 11 bases spanning the gap. Per the germline V gene, CDR1 is KGHDR and CDR2 is SFDVKD. DNA for the CDR3: TGTGCCACCAGTGATTTGCGGGGAACTGACGGGGAGCTGTTTTTT. This sequence encodes CATSDLRGTDGELFF.

This clonotype came up a few times. J is TRBJ2-2 and V is TRBV12-3 or TRBV12-4; D is perhaps TRBD2 (6 bases). CDR3 length equals 14 residues. The V end was cut by 6 bases, the J end by 3 bases, with 11 bases between. The CDR3 is CASRLVADTGELFF. CDR3 sequence (DNA): TGTGCCAGCAGATTGGTAGCGGACACCGGGGAGCTGTTTTTT.

There are many counts of this clonotype. V and J are TRBV28 and TRBJ2-2; D is perhaps TRBD1 (6 bases). The CDR3 runs to 15 residues. V lost 4 bases and J 1 base, leaving 10 bases between the germline ends. The germline V gene has CDR1 MDHEN and CDR2 SYDVKM. The CDR3 is CASSSGTLNTGELFF. The CDR3 bases are TGTGCCAGCAGTTCCGGGACACTGAACACCGGGGAGCTGTTTTTT.

This clonotype was seen repeatedly, ten times or more. The chain joins TRBV6-2 or TRBV6-3 to TRBJ1-2; 7 nucleotides match TRBD1. Germline CDR1 is MNHEY and CDR2 is SVGEGT. The CDR3 is 13 amino acids. V trimming: 5 bases; J trimming: 4 bases; junction bases outside the gene matches: 4. The CDR3, as DNA: TGTGCCAGCAGTCGACAGGGCGCCTATGGCTACACCTTC. Amino acids: CASSRQGAYGYTF.

This clonotype came up many times. J is TRBJ2-7 and V is TRBV29-1; D not resolved. Germline V CDR1 and CDR2: SQVTM, ANQGSEA. V was trimmed by 4 bases and J by 2 bases, leaving 15 bases between them. The CDR3 has 14 residues. CDR3 region: CSVALNVPAYEQYF. The CDR3 region has the DNA TGCAGCGTTGCTTTGAACGTCCCCGCCTACGAGCAGTACTTC.

The sample holds a few counts of this clonotype. The chain combines TRBV25-1 with TRBJ2-4; weak D call: TRBD1 (5 bases). With 1 base removed from V and 4 bases from J, the gap between germline ends came to 20 bases. The germline gives CDR1 MGHDK, CDR2 SYGVNS. The CDR3 is 18 amino acids. The CDR3 DNA reads TGTGCCAGCAGTGAATCAAGGGGCCACCAGAGGTTAAAAAACATTCAGTACTTC. It encodes CASSESRGHQRLKNIQYF.

This clonotype was found many times. The chain is built from TRBV7-9 and TRBJ2-7, with a tentative D call TRBD2 (5 bases). Trimming took off 2 bases at V and 3 bases at J, with 17 bases between the two ends. This CDR3 has 16 amino acids. Germline CDR1 is SEHNR and CDR2 is FQNEAQ (reference sequence). Written as DNA, the CDR3 is TGTGCCAGCAGCTTATCCCTGGATAAGCGGAACTACGAGCAGTACTTC. This gives the protein CASSLSLDKRNYEQYF.

The V and J genes are TRBV4-3 and TRBJ2-1, with unresolved D. The V gene's germline CDR1 is LGHNA and CDR2 YSLEER. This CDR3 has 14 residues. The germline V and J ends were trimmed by 0 bases and 7 bases, with 10 bases remaining between them. Here the CDR3 DNA reads TGCGCCAGCAGCCAAGATTTCTCTGGGAATGAGCAGTTCTTC. Residues: CASSQDFSGNEQFF.

The table lists this clonotype with many counts. J is TRBJ1-5 and V is TRBV10-3; D remains ambiguous. Germline loops: CDR1 ENHRY, CDR2 SYGVKD. The CDR3 is 14 amino acids. V shed 8 bases and J shed 2 bases, with 13 bases lying between them. CDR3 DNA sequence: TGTGCCATCGGGAATGGTCTCGGCAATCAGCCCCAGCATTTT. It is translated as CAIGNGLGNQPQHF.